This T cell receptor (beta chain) was sequenced during a study of cytomegalovirus exposure and HLA in healthy donors. A few counts support this clone. What it recognizes is unknown. General observations from the study: Analyses of presence and absence presupposed an approximately uniform sequencing depth across donors.

From germline, CDR1 is MRHNA and CDR2 SNTAGT. V was cut by 0 bases and J by 4 bases, with 8 bases left in between. The length of the CDR3 is 14 residues. Amplification used 60 Vbeta primers and 13 Jbeta primers. Clones were read by immunoSEQ multiplex PCR, and TCRdb kept only the in-frame ones, dropping some. Of some 190,000 clones listed, 82% are singletons. The material sequenced was PBMCs. The V gene is TRBV6-4, the J gene TRBJ2-3; D is possibly TRBD2 (5 bases). This TCR was recovered from a man aged 35-49 years in good health and CMV-seronegative. CDR3: CASSDSPEADTQYF. The CDR3 DNA is TGTGCCAGCAGTGACTCCCCGGAGGCAGATACGCAGTATTTT.